This T cell receptor (beta chain) derives from a study of T cell changes during pregnancy in multiple sclerosis. V was pared by 1 base and J by 0 bases, with 12 bases between. Germline-derived CDR1 and CDR2 are LGHNA and YNFKEQ. The CDR3 runs to 16 residues. TCRdb keeps only in-frame clones here, not all; method: immunoSEQ multiplex PCR. This repertoire shows 15,000 to 20,000 clones, 84% found once; its top ten account for roughly a sixth. The chain uses TRBV4-2 and TRBJ2-5, with a possible D match to TRBD1 (5 bases). The TCR comes from a female donor in good health, enrolled as a control in a pregnancy study. The material was CD8+ T cells from peripheral blood mononuclear cells, obtained in the third trimester of pregnancy. CDR3 sequence reads: CASSQGGAPDQETQYF. In DNA form, the CDR3 reads TGTGCCAGCAGCCAAGGTGGGGCGCCAGACCAAGAGACCCAGTACTTC.